The source of this TCR beta chain is a study of cytomegalovirus exposure and HLA in healthy donors. The sample holds one count of this clone. Its target is unknown. With 60 Vbeta and 13 Jbeta primers, the PCR was carried out. Generated by immunoSEQ multiplex PCR, the TCRdb table keeps only in-frame clones and is missing some. This table has about 120,000 clones, around three quarters appearing once. Study results and limitations: In a later analysis, most CMV-associated TCR beta chains appeared HLA-restricted. In a later analysis, HLA-C alleles had the fewest associated TCRs, DRB1 alleles the most. One variant, a missense change in DCLRE1C, was linked in a later analysis to TCR beta V- and J-gene trimming.

This clonotype was obtained from a man in his late teens or twenties in good health and CMV-seropositive. The sequenced sample consisted of PBMCs.

CDR3 nucleotides: TGCGCCAGCAGTGCCCAGGGGAACTATGGCTACACCTTC. This translates into CASSAQGNYGYTF. This chain uses TRBV10-1 with TRBJ1-2, with D perhaps TRBD1 (6 bases). The germline V gene encodes CDR1 WNHNN and CDR2 SYGVQD (reference sequence). The CDR3 contains 13 residues. The ends were cut back, 4 bases at V and 2 bases at J, with 8 bases in the middle.